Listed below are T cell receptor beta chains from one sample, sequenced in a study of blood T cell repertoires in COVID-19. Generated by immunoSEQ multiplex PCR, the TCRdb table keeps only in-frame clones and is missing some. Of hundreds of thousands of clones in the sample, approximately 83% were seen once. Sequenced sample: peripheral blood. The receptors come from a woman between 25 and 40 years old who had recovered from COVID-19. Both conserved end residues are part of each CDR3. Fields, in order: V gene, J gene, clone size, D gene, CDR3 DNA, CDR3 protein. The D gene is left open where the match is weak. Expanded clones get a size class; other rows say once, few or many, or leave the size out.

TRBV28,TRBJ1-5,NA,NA,TGTGCCAGCACCCCCCCCTCCAGGGGCTCCAATCAGCCCCAGCATTTT,CASTPPSRGSNQPQHF
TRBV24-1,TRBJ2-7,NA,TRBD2,TGTGCCACCAGTGATCCCGGGACTAGCGGTCGAGAGCAGTACTTC,CATSDPGTSGREQYF
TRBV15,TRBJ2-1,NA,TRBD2,TGTGCCACCAGCAGACCGACTAGCTCGTCCGATGAGCAGTTCTTC,CATSRPTSSSDEQFF
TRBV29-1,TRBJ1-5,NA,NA,TGCAGCGCTTCTGACGGGAGCAATCAGCCCCAGCATTTT,CSASDGSNQPQHF
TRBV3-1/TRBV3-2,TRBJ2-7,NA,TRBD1,TGTGCCAGCAGCCATTGGACAGGGGCGACCGAGCAGTACTTC,CASSHWTGATEQYF
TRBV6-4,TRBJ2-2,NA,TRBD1,TGTGCCAGCAGTGTGACAGGGGGCACCGGGGAGCTGTTTTTT,CASSVTGGTGELFF
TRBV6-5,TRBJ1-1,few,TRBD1,TGTGCCAGCAGTTACTCTACAGGGGAGTGGACTGAAGCTTTCTTT,CASSYSTGEWTEAFF
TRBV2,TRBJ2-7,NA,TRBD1,TGTGCCAGCACTGTCGGACAGGGAGGCCTCTACGAGCAGTACTTC,CASTVGQGGLYEQYF
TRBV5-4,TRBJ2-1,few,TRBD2,TGTGCCAGCAGCTCACTAGCGGGAGCGGATGAGCAGTTCTTC,CASSSLAGADEQFF
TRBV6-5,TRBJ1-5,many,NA,TGTGCCAGCAGCCCAACCACCGGGCCCCAGCATTTT,CASSPTTGPQHF
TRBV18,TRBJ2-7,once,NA,TGTGCCAGCTCACCACCTGGCAGGTCCTACGAGCAGTACTTC,CASSPPGRSYEQYF
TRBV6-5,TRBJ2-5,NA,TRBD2,TGTGCCAGCAGTTTCTTAGCGGGACAAGAGACCCAGTACTTC,CASSFLAGQETQYF
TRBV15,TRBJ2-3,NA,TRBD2,TGTGCCACCAGCCACGGGACTAGCGGGGGCACAGATACGCAGTATTTT,CATSHGTSGGTDTQYF
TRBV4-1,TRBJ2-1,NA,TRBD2,TGCGCCAGCAGCCCACTAGTGACTAGCGGACTTCCCACCGAGCAGTTCTTC,CASSPLVTSGLPTEQFF
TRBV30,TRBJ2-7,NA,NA,TGTGCCTGGAGTCAGGACGGCGAGGGCAACGAGCAGTACTTC,CAWSQDGEGNEQYF
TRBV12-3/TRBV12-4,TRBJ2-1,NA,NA,TGTGCCACCGCGGCGGGCCGAGGCGATGAGCAGTTCTTC,CATAAGRGDEQFF
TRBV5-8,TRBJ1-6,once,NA,TGTGCCAGCAGCAATCAGAATTCACCCCTCCACTTT,CASSNQNSPLHF
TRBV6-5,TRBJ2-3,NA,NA,TGTGCCAGCAGTTACCCCACTAGCACAGATACGCAGTATTTT,CASSYPTSTDTQYF
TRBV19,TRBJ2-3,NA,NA,TGTGCCAGTAGAAGCGGGCCCCTCCGGACAGATACGCAGTATTTT,CASRSGPLRTDTQYF
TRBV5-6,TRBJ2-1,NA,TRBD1,TGTGCCAGCAGCTCGACAGGGGACGGCAATGAGCAGTTCTTC,CASSSTGDGNEQFF
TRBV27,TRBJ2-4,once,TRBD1,TGTGCCAGCAGTTTATATTGGGACAGCGAAAACATTCAGTACTTC,CASSLYWDSENIQYF
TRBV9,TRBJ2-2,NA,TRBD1,TGTGCCAGCAGCGTTGGACAGGACACCACCGGGGAGCTGTTTTTT,CASSVGQDTTGELFF